The 17 T cell receptor beta chains listed next were all sequenced from one sample in a study of T cells in Graves' hyperthyroidism and ophthalmopathy. RNA transcripts were the template for amplifying TCR beta CDR3 regions. HTBI primers drove first-round RT-PCR of the TCR CDR3. One entry per CDR3 protein, called by TCRdb with MiXCR from the multiplex PCR reads. The sample consists of approximately 720,000 distinct CDR3 sequences, 18% of them appearing once. Sequencing was performed on blood. All receptors derive from a woman aged 50 to 65 with Graves' hyperthyroidism that later progressed to Graves' ophthalmopathy.

This chain links TRBV5-1 with TRBJ1-4; D call uncertain. Trimming took 0 bases from V and 7 from J, leaving 13 bases between them. The CDR3 contains 15 residues. Germline V lookup: CDR1 SGHRS, CDR2 YFSETQ. This chain's CDR3 is CASSLGEFDTEKLFF. In DNA, the CDR3 is TGCGCCAGCAGCTTGGGAGAATTTGATACTGAAAAACTGTTTTTT.

Only a few counts were recorded for this clonotype. V gene TRBV29-1 combines with J gene TRBJ1-1, with D perhaps TRBD1 (5 bases). V shed 6 bases and J shed 1 base, with 12 bases lying between them. The germline V gene encodes CDR1 SQVTM and CDR2 ANQGSEA. CDR3 length: 13 amino acids. The DNA for the CDR3 is TGCAGCGTCGAAACAGGAGGGAACACTGAAGCTTTCTTT. Its translation: CSVETGGNTEAFF.

This rearrangement joins TRBV9 to TRBJ1-1, with TRBD1 matching 7 bases. Germline CDR1 is SGDLS and CDR2 is YYNGEE. This CDR3 is built from 12 residues. J gave up 10 bases and V 3 bases, and 6 bases lay outside the gene matches. This chain's CDR3 is CASSASTGRAFF. The CDR3 DNA reads as TGTGCCAGCAGCGCTTCGACAGGGCGAGCTTTCTTT.

This clonotype has a count of ten or more. The chain recombines TRBV5-1 with TRBJ1-4; TRBD1 agrees at 9 bases. J lost 7 bases, V lost 4 bases, and 8 bases had no gene match. Germline values: CDR1 SGHRS, CDR2 YFSETQ. The CDR3 has 15 residues. The CDR3 protein is CASSLQGARGEKLFF. CDR3 nucleotide sequence: TGCGCCAGCAGCCTACAGGGGGCGAGGGGTGAAAAACTGTTTTTT.

This clonotype occurred many times. The chain couples TRBV20-1 to TRBJ2-5; possibly TRBD2 for D (6 bases). Germline assignment: CDR1 DFQATT and CDR2 SNEGSKA (reference sequence). The length of the CDR3 is 11 residues. The V end was cut by 6 bases, the J end by 4 bases, with 9 bases between. The CDR3 DNA reads as TGCAGTGCGGAGGGGCGAGAGACCCAGTACTTC. Translating gives CSAEGRETQYF.

This clonotype was seen many times. This chain uses TRBV20-1 with TRBJ1-1; D ambiguous. The CDR3 is 13 amino acids. Looked up from germline, CDR1 is DFQATT and CDR2 is SNEGSKA (reference sequence). The V end was cut by 3 bases, the J end by 3 bases, with 11 bases between. As DNA, the CDR3 is TGCAGTGCTAGCCCAACACGAGACACTGAAGCTTTCTTT. The encoded protein is CSASPTRDTEAFF.

Many counts were recorded for this clonotype. This sequence joins TRBV20-1 and TRBJ2-7; no clear D gene. Trimming removed 0 bases from V and 4 bases from J, with 4 bases in between. The length of the CDR3 is 11 residues. Germline V lookup: CDR1 DFQATT, CDR2 SNEGSKA (reference sequence). The CDR3 DNA sequence: TGCAGTGCTAGAGAAAATTACGAGCAGTACTTC. Its protein is CSARENYEQYF.

J is TRBJ2-2 and V is TRBV5-4; D ambiguous. CDR1 and CDR2 (germline): SGHNT, YYREEE (reference sequence). This CDR3 is built from 16 residues. V lost 4 bases to trimming and J lost 1 base, with 14 bases between them. The CDR3 region is CASSPTGPGNTGELFF. CDR3 DNA: TGTGCCAGCAGCCCGACTGGACCGGGGAACACCGGGGAGCTGTTTTTT.

The chain joins TRBV2 to TRBJ1-6; possibly TRBD1 for D (5 bases). The CDR3 has 14 residues. CDR1 is SNHLY and CDR2 is FYNNEI in the germline V gene. Trimming pared 6 bases from V and 12 bases from J, leaving 18 bases between. The CDR3 coding sequence is TGTGCCAGCAGAGCAAATCCAGGGAAGTTACCCCTCCACTTT. As protein: CASRANPGKLPLHF.

The V call is TRBV11-2, the J call TRBJ2-7, with D unresolved. This CDR3 is built from 16 residues. Per germline, CDR1 SGHAT and CDR2 FQNNGV. Trimming took off 1 base at V and 4 bases at J, with 17 bases between the two ends. The CDR3 region is CASSLGVYLEVYEQYF. The DNA for the CDR3 is TGTGCCAGCAGCTTAGGAGTGTATCTAGAGGTTTACGAGCAGTACTTC.

This clonotype appeared many times. This rearrangement joins TRBV18 to TRBJ1-1; no firm D call. Germline CDR1 is KGHSH and CDR2 is LQKENI. This CDR3 comprises 15 residues. V dropped 10 bases and J dropped 3 bases, with 21 bases sitting between them. The CDR3 protein is CATQERRGNYTEAFF. For the CDR3, the DNA is TGTGCCACCCAAGAACGAAGAGGGAATTACACTGAAGCTTTCTTT.

There are a few counts of this clonotype. The CDR3 reads CASSLRRTALPDQPQHF. CDR3 DNA: TGTGCCAGCAGTTTACGCCGGACAGCCCTACCCGATCAGCCCCAGCATTTT. The genes are TRBV28 and TRBJ1-5; a possible D gene is TRBD1 (6 bases). V lost 2 bases to trimming and J lost 5 bases, with 19 bases between them. CDR1 MDHEN and CDR2 SYDVKM come from the germline V gene. This CDR3 spans 17 amino acids.

A remark on this clonotype: The germline gene is not matched at one end of the junction; a read error may be the cause. This sequence joins TRBV5-6 and TRBJ1-5, with D possibly TRBD1 on 5 matching bases. This CDR3 is built from 15 residues. Germline V gene data show CDR1 as SGHDT and CDR2 as YYEEEE. CDR3 region: CASIPRGHGNQPPHF. As DNA, the CDR3 is TGTGCCAGCATCCCGAGGGGCCATGGCAATCAGCCCCCGCATTTT.

This clonotype was seen at least ten times. The rearrangement uses TRBV11-1 and TRBJ1-1, with 8 bases aligning to TRBD1. Trimming cost V 5 bases and J 6 bases; bases outside gene matches: 8. The CDR3 contains 14 residues. Germline-derived CDR1 and CDR2 are SGHAT and FQDESV (reference sequence). Here the CDR3 DNA reads TGTGCCAGCAGCCCAGGGGGCCCAATTGCTGAAGCTTTCTTT. Its protein product is CASSPGGPIAEAFF.

This clonotype was observed a few times. The chain couples TRBV5-5 to TRBJ1-3; no reliable D call. Germline-derived CDR1 and CDR2 are SGHKS and YYEKEE (reference sequence). This CDR3 spans 15 amino acids. V was shortened by 2 bases and J by 4 bases, with 13 bases between the two germline ends. CDR3 protein: CASSFSSSEGNTIYF. The CDR3 DNA follows: TGTGCCAGCAGCTTTTCGTCGTCAGAGGGAAACACCATATATTTT.

The chain links TRBV18 to TRBJ2-2; 7 nucleotides line up with TRBD1. Germline CDR1 reads KGHSH; CDR2 reads LQKENI. V lost 2 bases and J lost 0; bases outside the gene matches: 6. CDR3 length equals 17 residues. The DNA of the CDR3 is TGTGCCAGCTCACCATGGGACAGAACCGCGAACACCGGGGAGCTGTTTTTT. This translates into CASSPWDRTANTGELFF. Variable domain in full (rest from reference TRBV18 and TRBJ2-2): NAGVMQNPRHLVRRRGQEARLRCSPMKGHSHVYWYRQLPEEGLKFMVYLQKENIIDESGMPKERFSAEFPKEGPSILRIQQVVRGDSAAYFCASSPWDRTANTGELFFGEGSRLTVL.

There are a few counts of this clonotype. CDR3 bases: TGCGCCAGCAGCTTGAGGGTTGTGACAGCGAATGAAAAACTGTTTTTT. Its protein product is CASSLRVVTANEKLFF. The rearrangement links TRBV5-1 to TRBJ1-4; D is possibly TRBD1 (5 bases). CDR1 and CDR2 from the germline V gene are SGHRS and YFSETQ. Trimming shortened V by 1 base and J by 5 bases, and 15 bases separated the two germline ends. The CDR3 is 16 residues long.